The T cell receptor beta chain described here comes from a study of blood T cell repertoires in COVID-19. About the research overall: PBMCs, B-cell-depleted T cells, or T cells were the source of the cDNA or gDNA that made up the material.

Method: immunoSEQ multiplex PCR; TCRdb's copy keeps in-frame clones and lacks some. The sample includes roughly 100,000 clones, approximately 90% of them seen just once. The TCR sequence derives from an elderly woman with active COVID-19. Sequenced input: peripheral blood.

CDR3 coding DNA: TGTGCCACCAGCAGTAACAGGGTTACGAGGGATGGCTACACCTTC. Translating it yields CATSSNRVTRDGYTF. The rearrangement joins TRBV15 to TRBJ1-2; D may be TRBD1 (6 bases). This CDR3 has 15 residues. V lost 3 bases and J lost 6, with 17 bases in between. Germline assignment: CDR1 LNHNV and CDR2 YYDKDF (reference sequence).